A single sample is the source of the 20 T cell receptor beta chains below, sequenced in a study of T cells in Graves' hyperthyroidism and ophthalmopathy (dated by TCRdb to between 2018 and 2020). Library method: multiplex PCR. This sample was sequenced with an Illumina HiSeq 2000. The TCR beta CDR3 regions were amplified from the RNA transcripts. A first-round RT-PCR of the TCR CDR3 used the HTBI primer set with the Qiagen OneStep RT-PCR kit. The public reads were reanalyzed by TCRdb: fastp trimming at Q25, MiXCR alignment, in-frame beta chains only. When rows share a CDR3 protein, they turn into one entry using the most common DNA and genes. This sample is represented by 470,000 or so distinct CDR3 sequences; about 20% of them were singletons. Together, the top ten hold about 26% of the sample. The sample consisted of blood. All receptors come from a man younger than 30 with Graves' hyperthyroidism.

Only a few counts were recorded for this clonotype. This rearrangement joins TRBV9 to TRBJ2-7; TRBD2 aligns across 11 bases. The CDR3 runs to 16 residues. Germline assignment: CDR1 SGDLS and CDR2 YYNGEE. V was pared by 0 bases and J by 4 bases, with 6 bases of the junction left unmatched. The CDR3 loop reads CASSVVPSGGFYEQYF. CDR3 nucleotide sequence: TGTGCCAGCAGCGTAGTACCTAGCGGGGGGTTTTACGAGCAGTACTTC.

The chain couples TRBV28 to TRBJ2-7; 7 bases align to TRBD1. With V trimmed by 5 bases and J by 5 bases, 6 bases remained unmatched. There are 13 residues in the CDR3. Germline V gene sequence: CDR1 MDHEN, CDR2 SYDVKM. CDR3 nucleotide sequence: TGTGCCAGCAGTCCGCCGACAGGGCACGAGCAGTACTTC. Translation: CASSPPTGHEQYF.

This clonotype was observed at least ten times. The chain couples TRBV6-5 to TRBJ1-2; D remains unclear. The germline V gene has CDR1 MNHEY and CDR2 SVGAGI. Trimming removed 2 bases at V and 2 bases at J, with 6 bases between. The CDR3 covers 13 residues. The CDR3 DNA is TGTGCCAGCAGTTACGAACAGAACTATGGCTACACCTTC. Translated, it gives CASSYEQNYGYTF.

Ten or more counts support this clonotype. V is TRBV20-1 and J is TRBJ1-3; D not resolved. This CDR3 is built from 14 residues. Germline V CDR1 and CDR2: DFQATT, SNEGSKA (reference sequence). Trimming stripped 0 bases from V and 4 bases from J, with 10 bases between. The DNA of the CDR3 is TGCAGTGCTAGAGATGAGGCGACCGGAAACACCATATATTTT. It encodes CSARDEATGNTIYF.

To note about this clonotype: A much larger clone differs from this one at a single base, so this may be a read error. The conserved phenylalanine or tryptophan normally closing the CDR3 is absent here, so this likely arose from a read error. The CDR3 is CASRFAGTGLRGQPQHS. The CDR3 DNA is TGTGCCAGCAGATTTGCCGGGACAGGCCTTCGGGGGCAGCCCCAGCATTCT. The chain combines TRBV28 with TRBJ1-5; TRBD1 matches at 8 bases. The CDR3 contains 17 residues. Germline V gene lookup returns CDR1 MDHEN and CDR2 SYDVKM. The V and J ends lost 6 bases and 7 bases, in that order; junction bases with no gene match: 17.

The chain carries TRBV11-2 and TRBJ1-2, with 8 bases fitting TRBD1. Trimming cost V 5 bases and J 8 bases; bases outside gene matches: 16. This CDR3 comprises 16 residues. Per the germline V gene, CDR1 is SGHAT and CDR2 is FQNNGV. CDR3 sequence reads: CASSPGGHGDLRGYTF. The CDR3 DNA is TGTGCCAGCAGCCCAGGGGGCCATGGTGATTTGAGAGGCTACACCTTC.

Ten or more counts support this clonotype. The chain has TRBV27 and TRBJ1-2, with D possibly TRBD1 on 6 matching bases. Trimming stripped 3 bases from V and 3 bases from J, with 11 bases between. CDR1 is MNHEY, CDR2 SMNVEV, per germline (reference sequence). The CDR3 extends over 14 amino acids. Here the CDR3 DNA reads TGTGCCAGCAGTTTCGCAGGGGCGGACTATGGCTACACCTTC. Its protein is CASSFAGADYGYTF.

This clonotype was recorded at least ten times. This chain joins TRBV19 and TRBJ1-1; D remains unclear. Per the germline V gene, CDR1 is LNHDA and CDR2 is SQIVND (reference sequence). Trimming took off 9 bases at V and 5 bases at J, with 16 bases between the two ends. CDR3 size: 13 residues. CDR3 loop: CASNDLRQTEAFF. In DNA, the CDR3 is TGTGCCAGCAACGATCTCCGGCAGACTGAAGCTTTCTTT.

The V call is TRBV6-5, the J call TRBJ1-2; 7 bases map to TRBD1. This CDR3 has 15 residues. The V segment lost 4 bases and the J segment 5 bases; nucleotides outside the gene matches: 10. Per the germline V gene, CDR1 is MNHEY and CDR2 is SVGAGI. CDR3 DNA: TGTGCCAGCAGTTCGATCAGGGGGGACTTTTATGGCTACACCTTC. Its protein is CASSSIRGDFYGYTF.

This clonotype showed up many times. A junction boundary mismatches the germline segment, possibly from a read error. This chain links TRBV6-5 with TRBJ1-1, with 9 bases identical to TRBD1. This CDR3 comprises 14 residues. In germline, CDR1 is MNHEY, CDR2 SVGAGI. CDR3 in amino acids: CASSYPGATGGEIF. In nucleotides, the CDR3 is TGTGCCAGCAGTTACCCAGGGGCAACAGGGGGCGAGATCTTT.

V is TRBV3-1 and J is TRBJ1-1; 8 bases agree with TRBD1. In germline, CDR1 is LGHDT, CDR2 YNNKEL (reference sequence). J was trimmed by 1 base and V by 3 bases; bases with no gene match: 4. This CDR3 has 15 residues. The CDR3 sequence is CASSHLGQANTEAFF. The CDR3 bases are TGTGCCAGCAGCCACCTGGGACAGGCGAACACTGAAGCTTTCTTT.

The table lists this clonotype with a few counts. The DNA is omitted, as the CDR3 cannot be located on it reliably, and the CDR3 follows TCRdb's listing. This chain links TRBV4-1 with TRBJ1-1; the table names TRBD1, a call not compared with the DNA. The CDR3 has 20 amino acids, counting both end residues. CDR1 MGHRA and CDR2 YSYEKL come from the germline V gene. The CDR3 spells CASSTSSLPLKRAMNTEAFF.

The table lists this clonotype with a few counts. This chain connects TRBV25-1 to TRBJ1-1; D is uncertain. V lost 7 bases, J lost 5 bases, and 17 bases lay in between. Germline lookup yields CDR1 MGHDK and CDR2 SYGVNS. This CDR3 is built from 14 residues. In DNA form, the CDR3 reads TGTGCCAGCACCCCCGCTCGTGGGGAGACTGAAGCTTTCTTT. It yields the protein CASTPARGETEAFF.

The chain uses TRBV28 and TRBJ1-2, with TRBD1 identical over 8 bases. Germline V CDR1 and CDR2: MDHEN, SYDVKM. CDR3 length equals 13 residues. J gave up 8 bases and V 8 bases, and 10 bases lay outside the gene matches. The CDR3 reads CASHNQGAWGYTF. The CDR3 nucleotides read TGTGCCAGCCATAACCAGGGGGCTTGGGGCTACACCTTC.

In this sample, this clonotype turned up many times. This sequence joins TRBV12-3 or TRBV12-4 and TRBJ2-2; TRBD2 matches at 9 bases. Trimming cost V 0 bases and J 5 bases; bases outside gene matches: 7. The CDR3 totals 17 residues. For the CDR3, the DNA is TGTGCCAGCAGTTTAGCCGGATTAGCGGGGGTTACCGGGGAGCTGTTTTTT. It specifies CASSLAGLAGVTGELFF.

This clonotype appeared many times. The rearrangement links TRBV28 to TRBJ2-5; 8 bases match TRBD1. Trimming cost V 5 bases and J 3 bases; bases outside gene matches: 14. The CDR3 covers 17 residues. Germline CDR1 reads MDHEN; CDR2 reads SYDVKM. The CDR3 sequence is CASSARLGQGIEETQYF. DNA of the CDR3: TGTGCCAGCAGTGCACGCCTTGGACAGGGAATTGAAGAGACCCAGTACTTC.

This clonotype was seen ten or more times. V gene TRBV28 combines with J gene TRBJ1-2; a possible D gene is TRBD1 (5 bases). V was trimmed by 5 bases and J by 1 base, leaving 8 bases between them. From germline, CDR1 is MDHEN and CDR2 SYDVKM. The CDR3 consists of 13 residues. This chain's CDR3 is CASSNRLNYGYTF. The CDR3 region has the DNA TGTGCCAGCAGTAACAGGCTTAACTATGGCTACACCTTC.

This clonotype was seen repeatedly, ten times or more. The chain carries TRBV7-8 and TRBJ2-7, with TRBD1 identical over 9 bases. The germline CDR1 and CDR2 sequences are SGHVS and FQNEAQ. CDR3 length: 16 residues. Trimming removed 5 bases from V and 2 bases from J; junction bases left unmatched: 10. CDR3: CASSTPGTGRPYEQYF. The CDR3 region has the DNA TGTGCCAGCAGCACCCCCGGGACAGGGAGGCCCTACGAGCAGTACTTC.

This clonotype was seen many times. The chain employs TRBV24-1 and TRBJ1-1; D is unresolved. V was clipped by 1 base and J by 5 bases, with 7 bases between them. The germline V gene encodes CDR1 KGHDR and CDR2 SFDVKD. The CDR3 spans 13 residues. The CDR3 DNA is TGTGCCACCAGTGATTTATCGGGGACTGAAGCTTTCTTT. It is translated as CATSDLSGTEAFF.

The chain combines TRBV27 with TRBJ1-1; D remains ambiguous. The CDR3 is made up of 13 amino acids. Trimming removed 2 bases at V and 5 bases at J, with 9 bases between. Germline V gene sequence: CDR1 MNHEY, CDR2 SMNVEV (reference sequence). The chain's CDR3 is CASSLIGRTEAFF. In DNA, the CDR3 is TGTGCCAGCAGTTTAATAGGGAGGACTGAAGCTTTCTTT.